These T cell receptor beta chains were read from a single sample in a study of blood T cell repertoires in COVID-19. Sequencing used immunoSEQ multiplex PCR; TCRdb keeps in-frame clones, though not all of them. Of a few hundred thousand clones listed, under 95% are singletons. The sequencing input was PBMCs or T cells enriched from blood (not recorded which). Receptors originate from a woman aged 25 to 45 who had recovered from COVID-19. CDR3s include the opening cysteine and the closing phenylalanine or tryptophan. The D gene is left open where the match is weak. Rows give clone size only sometimes, using once, few, many, or a class for an expanded clone.

J gene: TRBJ1-5
V gene: TRBV3-1/TRBV3-2
D gene: -
clone size: -
CDR3 protein: CASSQGEGQPQHF
CDR3 DNA: TGTGCCAGCAGCCAAGGGGAGGGTCAGCCCCAGCATTTT

J gene: TRBJ2-7
V gene: TRBV6-2/TRBV6-3
D gene: TRBD1
clone size: -
CDR3 protein: CASSSGQGPYEQYF
CDR3 DNA: TGTGCCAGCAGTTCCGGACAGGGCCCCTACGAGCAGTACTTC

J gene: TRBJ1-1
V gene: TRBV5-1
D gene: TRBD1
clone size: once
CDR3 protein: CASSLVTGAEAFF
CDR3 DNA: TGCGCCAGCAGCTTGGTGACAGGGGCTGAAGCTTTCTTT

J gene: TRBJ2-2
V gene: TRBV28
D gene: -
clone size: -
CDR3 protein: CASSLGTPNTGELFF
CDR3 DNA: TGTGCCAGCAGTTTAGGGACTCCGAACACCGGGGAGCTGTTTTTT

J gene: TRBJ2-3
V gene: TRBV5-4
D gene: TRBD2
clone size: -
CDR3 protein: CASSWVGGAGDTQYF
CDR3 DNA: TGTGCCAGCAGCTGGGTCGGGGGGGCTGGAGATACGCAGTATTTT

J gene: TRBJ1-6
V gene: TRBV9
D gene: -
clone size: -
CDR3 protein: CASNGEISLDSPLHF
CDR3 DNA: TGTGCCAGCAACGGGGAAATCAGTCTGGATTCACCCCTCCACTTT

J gene: TRBJ2-4
V gene: TRBV7-8
D gene: TRBD2
clone size: -
CDR3 protein: CASSLRRERDIQYF
CDR3 DNA: TGTGCCAGCAGCTTACGGCGGGAGCGGGACATTCAGTACTTC

J gene: TRBJ1-1
V gene: TRBV9
D gene: -
clone size: -
CDR3 protein: CASSVDMNTEAFF
CDR3 DNA: TGTGCCAGCAGCGTAGACATGAACACTGAAGCTTTCTTT

J gene: TRBJ2-3
V gene: TRBV7-6
D gene: TRBD2
clone size: -
CDR3 protein: CASTRTSGGTDTQYF
CDR3 DNA: TGTGCCAGCACCCGGACTAGCGGGGGCACAGATACGCAGTATTTT

J gene: TRBJ1-6
V gene: TRBV28
D gene: TRBD1
clone size: once
CDR3 protein: CASSLSSGTGGNSPLHF
CDR3 DNA: TGTGCCAGCAGTTTATCATCCGGGACAGGGGGGAATTCACCCCTCCACTTT

J gene: TRBJ2-7
V gene: TRBV6-5
D gene: -
clone size: -
CDR3 protein: CASSYGQGIYEQYF
CDR3 DNA: TGTGCCAGCAGTTACGGGCAGGGTATCTACGAGCAGTACTTC

J gene: TRBJ1-2
V gene: TRBV18
D gene: -
clone size: -
CDR3 protein: CASSRTTGISGYTF
CDR3 DNA: TGTGCCAGCTCACGAACGACAGGCATCTCTGGCTACACCTTC

J gene: TRBJ1-4
V gene: TRBV28
D gene: -
clone size: -
CDR3 protein: CASSGGSLGEKLFF
CDR3 DNA: TGTGCCAGCAGTGGCGGGAGTCTCGGGGAAAAACTGTTTTTT

J gene: TRBJ2-7
V gene: TRBV3-1/TRBV3-2
D gene: -
clone size: once
CDR3 protein: CASSHLVDGKVKDEQYF
CDR3 DNA: TGTGCCAGCAGCCACTTAGTGGACGGGAAGGTCAAAGACGAGCAGTACTTC

J gene: TRBJ2-3
V gene: TRBV3-1/TRBV3-2
D gene: -
clone size: -
CDR3 protein: CASSQLRGNTDTQYF
CDR3 DNA: TGTGCCAGCAGCCAACTGAGAGGGAACACAGATACGCAGTATTTT

J gene: TRBJ2-1
V gene: TRBV5-1
D gene: TRBD2
clone size: -
CDR3 protein: CASSFSAGDYNEQFF
CDR3 DNA: TGCGCCAGCAGCTTTTCTGCGGGAGACTACAATGAGCAGTTCTTC

J gene: TRBJ2-1
V gene: TRBV9
D gene: -
clone size: -
CDR3 protein: CASSATPSSYNEQFF
CDR3 DNA: TGTGCCAGCAGCGCGACTCCGAGCTCCTACAATGAGCAGTTCTTC

J gene: TRBJ2-1
V gene: TRBV2
D gene: -
clone size: -
CDR3 protein: CASSSPPNEQFF
CDR3 DNA: TGTGCCAGCTCTAGCCCACCCAATGAGCAGTTCTTC

J gene: TRBJ1-1
V gene: TRBV3-1/TRBV3-2
D gene: -
clone size: -
CDR3 protein: CASSHHTAVGTEAFF
CDR3 DNA: TGTGCCAGCAGCCATCATACCGCAGTTGGCACTGAAGCTTTCTTT

J gene: TRBJ2-3
V gene: TRBV5-1
D gene: TRBD2
clone size: -
CDR3 protein: CASSSTSGTFPRRTDTQYF
CDR3 DNA: TGCGCCAGCAGCTCTACTAGCGGGACCTTTCCTAGGCGCACAGATACGCAGTATTTT

J gene: TRBJ1-2
V gene: TRBV6-1
D gene: -
clone size: -
CDR3 protein: CASSEQAGNYGYTF
CDR3 DNA: TGTGCCAGCAGTGAACAAGCAGGGAACTATGGCTACACCTTC

J gene: TRBJ1-4
V gene: TRBV2
D gene: -
clone size: -
CDR3 protein: CASTLDGGKFEKLFF
CDR3 DNA: TGTGCCAGCACCCTTGACGGGGGGAAGTTTGAAAAACTGTTTTTT

J gene: TRBJ1-6
V gene: TRBV27
D gene: -
clone size: once
CDR3 protein: CASSLGSNSPLHF
CDR3 DNA: TGTGCCAGCAGTTTAGGCAGTAATTCACCCCTCCACTTT

J gene: TRBJ2-2
V gene: TRBV7-3
D gene: TRBD1
clone size: -
CDR3 protein: CASSSGQGSYGELFF
CDR3 DNA: TGTGCCAGCAGCAGCGGACAGGGCTCTTACGGGGAGCTGTTTTTT

J gene: TRBJ2-1
V gene: TRBV18
D gene: -
clone size: -
CDR3 protein: CASSPSYFYNEQFF
CDR3 DNA: TGTGCCAGCTCACCTAGTTACTTTTACAATGAGCAGTTCTTC

J gene: TRBJ1-2
V gene: TRBV4-1
D gene: -
clone size: -
CDR3 protein: CASSPDGTSRASGYTF
CDR3 DNA: TGCGCCAGCAGCCCAGACGGGACATCCCGCGCCTCTGGCTACACCTTC

J gene: TRBJ1-2
V gene: TRBV28
D gene: -
clone size: -
CDR3 protein: CATRRRSNYGYTF
CDR3 DNA: TGTGCCACCCGGAGGAGATCTAACTATGGCTACACCTTC

J gene: TRBJ1-2
V gene: TRBV28
D gene: -
clone size: -
CDR3 protein: CASSLYGDYTF
CDR3 DNA: TGTGCCAGCAGTTTATACGGGGACTACACCTTC

J gene: TRBJ2-5
V gene: TRBV9
D gene: TRBD2
clone size: -
CDR3 protein: CASSFSGTVTSGSSETQYF
CDR3 DNA: TGTGCCAGCTCCTTCTCTGGGACAGTGACTAGCGGGAGTTCAGAGACCCAGTACTTC

J gene: TRBJ2-1
V gene: TRBV2
D gene: TRBD2
clone size: -
CDR3 protein: CASKYSGRAHEQFF
CDR3 DNA: TGTGCCAGCAAGTATAGCGGGAGGGCCCATGAGCAGTTCTTC

J gene: TRBJ1-1
V gene: TRBV10-3
D gene: -
clone size: -
CDR3 protein: CAISEPAGLGHTEAFF
CDR3 DNA: TGTGCCATCAGTGAACCGGCAGGGCTAGGGCACACTGAAGCTTTCTTT

J gene: TRBJ1-1
V gene: TRBV6-6
D gene: TRBD1
clone size: -
CDR3 protein: CASQAGQGAEAFF
CDR3 DNA: TGTGCCAGCCAGGCGGGACAGGGGGCTGAAGCTTTCTTT

J gene: TRBJ1-2
V gene: TRBV28
D gene: TRBD1
clone size: -
CDR3 protein: CASSPRGRFPNYGYTF
CDR3 DNA: TGTGCCAGCAGTCCCAGGGGGCGCTTCCCCAACTATGGCTACACCTTC

J gene: TRBJ2-1
V gene: TRBV7-9
D gene: -
clone size: -
CDR3 protein: CASSSSGGYNEQFF
CDR3 DNA: TGTGCCAGCAGCAGCAGTGGCGGGTACAATGAGCAGTTCTTC

J gene: TRBJ2-5
V gene: TRBV24-1
D gene: -
clone size: -
CDR3 protein: CATSDFRGRATQETQYF
CDR3 DNA: TGTGCCACCAGTGATTTTAGGGGGAGGGCTACCCAAGAGACCCAGTACTTC

J gene: TRBJ2-7
V gene: TRBV27
D gene: TRBD2
clone size: -
CDR3 protein: CASSLTGGGGEQYF
CDR3 DNA: TGTGCCAGCAGTTTGACGGGGGGTGGGGGCGAGCAGTACTTC

J gene: TRBJ2-3
V gene: TRBV7-2
D gene: -
clone size: -
CDR3 protein: CASSSPGHSTDTQYF
CDR3 DNA: TGTGCCAGCAGCTCCCCGGGACACAGCACAGATACGCAGTATTTT

J gene: TRBJ1-4
V gene: TRBV7-2
D gene: TRBD1
clone size: -
CDR3 protein: CASSLTRDRELFF
CDR3 DNA: TGTGCCAGCAGCTTAACCCGGGACAGGGAACTGTTTTTT

J gene: TRBJ2-6
V gene: TRBV18
D gene: -
clone size: -
CDR3 protein: CASSSQSSGANVLTF
CDR3 DNA: TGTGCCAGCTCTTCACAATCCTCTGGGGCCAACGTCCTGACTTTC

J gene: TRBJ1-4
V gene: TRBV19
D gene: -
clone size: -
CDR3 protein: CASSIGGAGEKLFF
CDR3 DNA: TGTGCCAGTAGTATCGGTGGGGCCGGCGAAAAACTGTTTTTT

J gene: TRBJ2-3
V gene: TRBV7-9
D gene: -
clone size: -
CDR3 protein: CAAWKTTGDTQYF
CDR3 DNA: TGTGCCGCCTGGAAAACAACGGGAGATACGCAGTATTTT

J gene: TRBJ2-3
V gene: TRBV29-1
D gene: -
clone size: -
CDR3 protein: CSVESDSDTQYF
CDR3 DNA: TGCAGCGTTGAATCGGACTCAGATACGCAGTATTTT

J gene: TRBJ1-3
V gene: TRBV5-8
D gene: -
clone size: -
CDR3 protein: CASSAPGTDTIYF
CDR3 DNA: TGTGCCAGCAGCGCTCCGGGTACGGACACCATATATTTT

J gene: TRBJ1-4
V gene: TRBV29-1
D gene: -
clone size: once
CDR3 protein: CSVGGGEKLFF
CDR3 DNA: TGCAGCGTTGGAGGAGGAGAAAAACTGTTTTTT

J gene: TRBJ2-5
V gene: TRBV27
D gene: TRBD2
clone size: -
CDR3 protein: CASSSRLAGIIKETQYF
CDR3 DNA: TGTGCCAGCAGTTCCCGACTAGCGGGAATAATAAAAGAGACCCAGTACTTC